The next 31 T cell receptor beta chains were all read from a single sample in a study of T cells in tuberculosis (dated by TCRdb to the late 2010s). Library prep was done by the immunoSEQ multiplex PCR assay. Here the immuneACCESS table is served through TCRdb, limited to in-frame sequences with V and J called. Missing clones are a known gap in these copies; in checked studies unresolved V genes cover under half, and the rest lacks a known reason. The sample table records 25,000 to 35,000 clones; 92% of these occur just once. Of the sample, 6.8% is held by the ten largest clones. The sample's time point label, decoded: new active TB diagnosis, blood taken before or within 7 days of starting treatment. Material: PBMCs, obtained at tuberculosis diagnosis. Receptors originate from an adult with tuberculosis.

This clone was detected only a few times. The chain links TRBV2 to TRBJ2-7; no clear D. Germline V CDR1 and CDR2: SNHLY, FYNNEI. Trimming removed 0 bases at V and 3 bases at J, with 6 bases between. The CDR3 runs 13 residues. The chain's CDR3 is CASSEAPDYEQYF. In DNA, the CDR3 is TGTGCCAGCAGTGAAGCTCCAGACTACGAGCAGTACTTC.

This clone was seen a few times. The CDR3 DNA reads TGTGCCAGCAGGAGACAGGGACACACTGAAGCTTTCTTT. Encoded protein: CASRRQGHTEAFF. The gene calls are TRBV2 and TRBJ1-1, with 7 nucleotides matching TRBD1. Germline V CDR1 and CDR2: SNHLY, FYNNEI. J lost 3 bases, V lost 6 bases, and 4 bases had no gene match. This CDR3 contains 13 residues.

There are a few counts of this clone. The CDR3 is CASSLTPSPGELFF. CDR3 in DNA: TGTGCCAGCAGCCTTACCCCTAGTCCCGGGGAGCTGTTTTTT. The V call is TRBV2, the J call TRBJ2-2; D call uncertain. Trimming took off 6 bases at V and 6 bases at J, with 14 bases between the two ends. The CDR3 loop spans 14 amino acids. Germline CDR1 SNHLY, CDR2 FYNNEI.

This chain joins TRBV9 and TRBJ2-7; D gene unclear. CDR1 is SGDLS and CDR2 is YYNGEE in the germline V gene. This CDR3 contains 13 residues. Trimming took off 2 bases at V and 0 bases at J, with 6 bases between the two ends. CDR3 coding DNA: TGTGCCAGCAGCGTGGAGAGCTCCTACGAGCAGTACTTC. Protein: CASSVESSYEQYF.

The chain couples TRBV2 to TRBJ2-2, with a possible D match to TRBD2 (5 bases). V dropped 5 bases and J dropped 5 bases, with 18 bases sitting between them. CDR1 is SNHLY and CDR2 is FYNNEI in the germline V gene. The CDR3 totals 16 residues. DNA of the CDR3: TGTGCCAGCAGTTTCCCTAGCAACACGGGGACCGGGGAGCTGTTTTTT. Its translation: CASSFPSNTGTGELFF.

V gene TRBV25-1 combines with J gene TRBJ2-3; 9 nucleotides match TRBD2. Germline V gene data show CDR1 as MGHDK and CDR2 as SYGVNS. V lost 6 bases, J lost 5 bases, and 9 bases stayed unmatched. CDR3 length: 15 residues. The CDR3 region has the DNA TGTGCCAGCAGCCCGGGGACTAGCCGGGGAGATACGCAGTATTTT. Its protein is CASSPGTSRGDTQYF.

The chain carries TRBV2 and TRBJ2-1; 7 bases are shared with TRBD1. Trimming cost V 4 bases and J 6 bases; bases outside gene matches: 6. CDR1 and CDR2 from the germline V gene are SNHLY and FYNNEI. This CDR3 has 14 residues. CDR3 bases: TGTGCCAGCAGTGGGCCTAGGGGGCGCAATGAGCAGTTCTTC. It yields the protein CASSGPRGRNEQFF. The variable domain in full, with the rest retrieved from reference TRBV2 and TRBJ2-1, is EPEVTQTPSHQVTQMGQEVILRCVPISNHLYFYWYRQILGQKVEFLVSFYNNEISEKSEIFDDQFSVERPDGSNFTLKIRSTKLEDSAMYFCASSGPRGRNEQFFGPGTRLTVL.

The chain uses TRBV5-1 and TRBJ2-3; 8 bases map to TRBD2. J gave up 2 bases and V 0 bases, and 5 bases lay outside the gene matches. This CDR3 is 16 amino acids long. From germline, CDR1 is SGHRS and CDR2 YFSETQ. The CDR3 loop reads CASSLEAGVFTDTQYF. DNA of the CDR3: TGCGCCAGCAGCTTGGAAGCGGGGGTTTTCACAGATACGCAGTATTTT. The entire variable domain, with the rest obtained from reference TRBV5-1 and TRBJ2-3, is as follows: KAGVTQTPRYLIKTRGQQVTLSCSPISGHRSVSWYQQTPGQGLQFLFEYFSETQRNKGNFPGRFSGRQFSNSRSEMNVSTLELGDSALYLCASSLEAGVFTDTQYFGPGTRLTVL.

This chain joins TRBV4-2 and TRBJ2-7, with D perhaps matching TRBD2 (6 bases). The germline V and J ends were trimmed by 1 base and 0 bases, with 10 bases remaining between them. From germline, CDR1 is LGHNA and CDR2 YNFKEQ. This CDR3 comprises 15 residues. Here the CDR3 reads CASSQAGASSYEQYF. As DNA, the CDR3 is TGTGCCAGCAGCCAAGCGGGAGCATCCTCCTACGAGCAGTACTTC.

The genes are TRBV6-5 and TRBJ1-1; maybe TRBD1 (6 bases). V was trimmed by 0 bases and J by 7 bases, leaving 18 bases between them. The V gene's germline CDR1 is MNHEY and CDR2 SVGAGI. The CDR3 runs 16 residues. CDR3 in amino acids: CASSYSSRGGPNEAFF. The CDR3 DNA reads TGTGCCAGCAGTTACTCGTCCAGGGGTGGACCCAATGAAGCTTTCTTT.

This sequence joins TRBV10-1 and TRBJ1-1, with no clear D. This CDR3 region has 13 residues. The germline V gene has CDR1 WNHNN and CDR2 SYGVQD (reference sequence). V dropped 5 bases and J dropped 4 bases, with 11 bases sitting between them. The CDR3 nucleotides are TGCGCCAGCAGTTTCTCGGAGACCACTGAAGCTTTCTTT. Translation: CASSFSETTEAFF.

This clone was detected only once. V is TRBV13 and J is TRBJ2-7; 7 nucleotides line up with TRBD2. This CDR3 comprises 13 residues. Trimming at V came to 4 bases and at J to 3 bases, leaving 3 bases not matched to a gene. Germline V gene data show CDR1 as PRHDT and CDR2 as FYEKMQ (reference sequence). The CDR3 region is CASSSGTNYEQYF. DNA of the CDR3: TGTGCCAGCAGCTCCGGGACTAACTACGAGCAGTACTTC.

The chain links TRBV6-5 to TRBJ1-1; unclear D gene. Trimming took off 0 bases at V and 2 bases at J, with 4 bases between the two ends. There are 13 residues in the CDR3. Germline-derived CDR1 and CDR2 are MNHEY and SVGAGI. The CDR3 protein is CASSYSSNTEAFF. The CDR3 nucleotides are TGTGCCAGCAGTTACTCGAGTAACACTGAAGCTTTCTTT.

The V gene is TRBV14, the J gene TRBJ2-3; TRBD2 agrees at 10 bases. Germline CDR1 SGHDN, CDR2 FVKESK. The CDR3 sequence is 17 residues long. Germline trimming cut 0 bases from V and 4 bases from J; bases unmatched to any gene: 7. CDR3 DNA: TGTGCCAGCAGCCAAGATGGAACCAGCGGGGGGGCAGATACGCAGTATTTT. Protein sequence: CASSQDGTSGGADTQYF.

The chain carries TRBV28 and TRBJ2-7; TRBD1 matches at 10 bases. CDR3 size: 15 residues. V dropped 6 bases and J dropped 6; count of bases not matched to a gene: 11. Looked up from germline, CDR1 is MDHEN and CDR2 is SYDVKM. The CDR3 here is CASRPPGQGISEQYF. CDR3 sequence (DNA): TGTGCCAGCAGGCCACCGGGACAGGGGATTAGCGAGCAGTACTTC. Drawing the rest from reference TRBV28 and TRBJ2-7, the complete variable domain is DVKVTQSSRYLVKRTGEKVFLECVQDMDHENMFWYRQDPGLGLRLIYFSYDVKMKEKGDIPEGYSVSREKKERFSLILESASTNQTSMYLCASRPPGQGISEQYFGPGTRLTVT.

CDR3 bases: TGTGCCAGCAGCCCAGTAGCGGGAGGTTCCTACAATGAGCAGTTCTTC. This codes for CASSPVAGGSYNEQFF. The chain employs TRBV4-2 and TRBJ2-1; 10 nucleotides align to TRBD2. The length of the CDR3 is 16 residues. Germline CDR1 reads LGHNA; CDR2 reads YNFKEQ. Losses at the gene ends were 4 bases for V and 1 base for J; bases not matched to a gene: 4.

In DNA, the CDR3 is TGTGCTAGTGGTCCCCGTGGAGGGGGCTCGCGCTACACCTTC. Its protein product is CASGPRGGGSRYTF. The J gene is TRBJ1-2, the V gene TRBV12-5, with 7 bases aligning to TRBD1. The V gene's germline CDR1 is LGHNT and CDR2 FRNRAP. CDR3 size: 14 residues. The ends lost 5 bases at V and 9 bases at J; junction bases unmatched: 12.

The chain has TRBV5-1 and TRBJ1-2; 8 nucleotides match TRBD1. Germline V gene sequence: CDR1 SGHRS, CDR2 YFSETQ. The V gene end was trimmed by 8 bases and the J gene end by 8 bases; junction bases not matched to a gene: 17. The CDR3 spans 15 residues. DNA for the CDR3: TGCGCCAGTCATAACCCAGGGGGCCCAGTTGGAGGCTACACCTTC. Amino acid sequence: CASHNPGGPVGGYTF.

The DNA for the CDR3 is TGTGCCAGCAGCATGGGACTAGCGCTAGCAGATACGCAGTATTTT. This codes for CASSMGLALADTQYF. The chain recombines TRBV5-4 with TRBJ2-3; TRBD2 aligns across 10 bases. V trimming: 4 bases; J trimming: 4 bases; junction bases outside the gene matches: 6. The CDR3 loop spans 15 amino acids. CDR1 is SGHNT, CDR2 YYREEE, per germline (reference sequence).

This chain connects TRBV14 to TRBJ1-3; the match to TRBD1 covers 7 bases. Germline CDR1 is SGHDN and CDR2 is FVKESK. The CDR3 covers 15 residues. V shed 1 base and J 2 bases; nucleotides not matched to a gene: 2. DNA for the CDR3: TGTGCCAGCAGCCAAGCAAGGGGGCCTGGAAACACCATATATTTT. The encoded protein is CASSQARGPGNTIYF.

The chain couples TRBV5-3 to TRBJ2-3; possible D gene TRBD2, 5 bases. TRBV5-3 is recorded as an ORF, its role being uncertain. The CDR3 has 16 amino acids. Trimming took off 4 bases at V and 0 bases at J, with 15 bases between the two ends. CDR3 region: CARSPITRVSTDTQYF. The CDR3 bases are TGTGCCAGAAGCCCAATTACTAGGGTTAGCACAGATACGCAGTATTTT.

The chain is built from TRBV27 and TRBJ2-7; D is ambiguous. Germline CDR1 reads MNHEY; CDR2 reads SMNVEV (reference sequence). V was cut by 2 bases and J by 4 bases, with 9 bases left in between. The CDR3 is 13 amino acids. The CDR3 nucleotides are TGTGCCAGCAGTTTAAACCTCGGGTACGAGCAGTACTTC. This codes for CASSLNLGYEQYF.

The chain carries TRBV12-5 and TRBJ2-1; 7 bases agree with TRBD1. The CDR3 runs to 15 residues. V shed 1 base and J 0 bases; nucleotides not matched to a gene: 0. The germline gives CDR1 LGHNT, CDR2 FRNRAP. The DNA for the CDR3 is TGTGCTAGTGGTTTGGGGACAGGCTCCTACAATGAGCAGTTCTTC. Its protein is CASGLGTGSYNEQFF.

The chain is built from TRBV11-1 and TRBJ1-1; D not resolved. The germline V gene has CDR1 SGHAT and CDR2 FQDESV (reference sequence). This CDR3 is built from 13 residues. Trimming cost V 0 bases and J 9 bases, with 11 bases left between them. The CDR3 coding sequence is TGTGCCAGCAGCTTAGCGTCCGGTTTGCAAGCTTTCTTT. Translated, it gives CASSLASGLQAFF.

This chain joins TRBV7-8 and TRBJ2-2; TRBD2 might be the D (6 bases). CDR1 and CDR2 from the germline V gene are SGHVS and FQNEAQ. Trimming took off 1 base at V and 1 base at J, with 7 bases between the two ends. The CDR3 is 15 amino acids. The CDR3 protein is CASSLGGGNTGELFF. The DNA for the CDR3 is TGTGCCAGCAGCTTAGGGGGAGGGAACACCGGGGAGCTGTTTTTT.

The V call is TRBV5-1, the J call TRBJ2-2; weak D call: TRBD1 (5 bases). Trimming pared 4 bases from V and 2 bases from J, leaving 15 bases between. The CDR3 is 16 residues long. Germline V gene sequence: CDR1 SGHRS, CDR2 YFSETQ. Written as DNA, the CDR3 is TGCGCCAGCAGCCCACCAGGGATAGAAAACACCGGGGAGCTGTTTTTT. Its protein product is CASSPPGIENTGELFF.

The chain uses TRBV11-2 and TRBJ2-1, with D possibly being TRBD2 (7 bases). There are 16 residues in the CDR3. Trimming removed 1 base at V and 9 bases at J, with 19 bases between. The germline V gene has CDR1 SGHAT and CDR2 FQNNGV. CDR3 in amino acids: CASSLGGTRGPSEQFF. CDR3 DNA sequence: TGTGCCAGCAGCTTAGGGGGTACGCGGGGGCCTAGTGAGCAGTTCTTC.

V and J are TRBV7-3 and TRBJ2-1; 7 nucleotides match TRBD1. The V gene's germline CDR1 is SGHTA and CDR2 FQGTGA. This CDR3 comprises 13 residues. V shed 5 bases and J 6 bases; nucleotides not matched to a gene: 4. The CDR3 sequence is CASSPGTVNEQFF. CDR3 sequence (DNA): TGTGCCAGCAGCCCTGGGACAGTCAATGAGCAGTTCTTC.

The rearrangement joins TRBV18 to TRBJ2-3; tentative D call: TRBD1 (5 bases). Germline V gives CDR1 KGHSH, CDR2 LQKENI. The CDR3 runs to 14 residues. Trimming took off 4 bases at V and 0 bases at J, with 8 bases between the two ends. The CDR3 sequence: CASSLQDSTDTQYF. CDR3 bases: TGTGCCAGCTCACTACAGGACAGCACAGATACGCAGTATTTT.

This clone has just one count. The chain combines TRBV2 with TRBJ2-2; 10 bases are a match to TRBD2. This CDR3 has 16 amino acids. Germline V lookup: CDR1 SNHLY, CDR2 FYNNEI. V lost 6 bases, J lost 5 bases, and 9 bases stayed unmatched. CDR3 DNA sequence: TGTGCCAGCAGGGGGGCTAGCGGGGGTTGGACCGGGGAGCTGTTTTTT. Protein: CASRGASGGWTGELFF.

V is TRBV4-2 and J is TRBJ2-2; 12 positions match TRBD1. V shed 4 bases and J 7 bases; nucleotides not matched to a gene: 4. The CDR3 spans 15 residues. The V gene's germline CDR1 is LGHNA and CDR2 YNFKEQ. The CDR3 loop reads CASSPGQGAGGELFF. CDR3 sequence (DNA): TGTGCCAGCAGCCCGGGACAGGGGGCGGGCGGGGAGCTGTTTTTT.